This entry features one T cell receptor beta chain sequence. Its antigen is as yet unknown. This CDR3 is also generated by other DNA sequences in the sample. The data were obtained in a study of PD-1 blockade in classical Hodgkin lymphoma. Study findings and constraints: In CD4+ cells, TCR diversity went up significantly by C4D1, but in CD8+ cells it did not. Those achieving complete response showed baseline diversity like newly diagnosed patients.

Relapse after autologous stem cell transplantation occurred in every patient, and brentuximab vedotin exposure varied. TCRdb keeps only in-frame clones here, not all; method: immunoSEQ multiplex PCR. Of under 30,000 clones in the sample, about three quarters are singletons; the top ten hold about a sixth. V lost 5 bases and J lost 2; bases outside the gene matches: 4. The CDR3 loop spans 16 amino acids. CDR1 is SGHTA and CDR2 is FQGNSA in the germline V gene. V gene TRBV7-2 combines with J gene TRBJ2-5, with 14 bases that match TRBD2. Sequenced here: peripheral blood mononuclear cells (PBMCs), sampled at baseline. The receptor was derived from a human donor with classical Hodgkin lymphoma. This CDR3 is CASSSGLAGGQETQYF. DNA of the CDR3: TGTGCCAGCAGCAGTGGACTAGCGGGAGGACAAGAGACCCAGTACTTC.